This T cell receptor (beta chain) was sequenced for a study of cytomegalovirus exposure and HLA in healthy donors. The CDR3 is 16 amino acids. Unmatched junction bases numbered 12, after V lost 5 bases and J lost 2 bases. Germline V lookup: CDR1 SGHAT, CDR2 FQNNGV. PCR employed 60 Vbeta and 13 Jbeta primers. The repertoire was sequenced with immunoSEQ multiplex PCR; TCRdb's copy has only in-frame clones and lacks some. Altogether roughly 130,000 clones are present, 75% to 85% being singletons, with the ten largest covering 3% to 4%. V usage is TRBV11-2 and J usage is TRBJ2-7; the match to TRBD1 covers 7 bases. The source of this sequence is a male donor in good health and CMV-seronegative. The sequenced sample consisted of PBMCs. This CDR3 is CASSPIKGAVTYEQYF. The CDR3 nucleotides are TGTGCCAGCAGCCCAATCAAGGGGGCAGTAACCTACGAGCAGTACTTC.